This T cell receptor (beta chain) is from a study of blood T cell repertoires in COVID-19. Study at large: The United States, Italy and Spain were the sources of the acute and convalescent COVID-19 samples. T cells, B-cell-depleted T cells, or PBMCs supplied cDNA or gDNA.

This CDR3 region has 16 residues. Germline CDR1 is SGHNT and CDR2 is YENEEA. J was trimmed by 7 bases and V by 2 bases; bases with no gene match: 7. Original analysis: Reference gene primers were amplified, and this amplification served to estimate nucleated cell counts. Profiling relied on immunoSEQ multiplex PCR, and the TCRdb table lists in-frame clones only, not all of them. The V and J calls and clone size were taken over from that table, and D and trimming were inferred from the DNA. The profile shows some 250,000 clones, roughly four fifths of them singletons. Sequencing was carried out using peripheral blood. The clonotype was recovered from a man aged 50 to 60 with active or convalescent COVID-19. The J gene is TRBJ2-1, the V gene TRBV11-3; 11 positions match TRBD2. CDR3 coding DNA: TGTGCCAGCAGCTTAACGGGGTTAGCGGGGGGGAATGAGCAGTTCTTC. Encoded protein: CASSLTGLAGGNEQFF.